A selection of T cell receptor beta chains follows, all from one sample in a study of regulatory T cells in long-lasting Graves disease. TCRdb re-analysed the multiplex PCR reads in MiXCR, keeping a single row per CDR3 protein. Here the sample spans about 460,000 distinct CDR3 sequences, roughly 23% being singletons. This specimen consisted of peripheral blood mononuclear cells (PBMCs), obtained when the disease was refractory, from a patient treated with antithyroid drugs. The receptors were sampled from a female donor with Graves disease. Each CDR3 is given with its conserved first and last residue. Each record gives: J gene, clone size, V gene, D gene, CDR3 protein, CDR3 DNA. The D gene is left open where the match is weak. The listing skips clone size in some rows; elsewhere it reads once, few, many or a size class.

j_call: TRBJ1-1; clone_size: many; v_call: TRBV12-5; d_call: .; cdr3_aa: CASGSPLEANTEAFF; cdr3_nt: TGTGCTAGTGGTTCCCCGTTGGAGGCGAACACTGAAGCTTTCTTT
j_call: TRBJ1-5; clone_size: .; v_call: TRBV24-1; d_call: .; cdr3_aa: CATSQYSNQPQHF; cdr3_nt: TGTGCCACCAGTCAGTATAGCAATCAGCCCCAGCATTTT
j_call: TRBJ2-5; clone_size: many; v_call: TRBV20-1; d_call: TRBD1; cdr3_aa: CSARASGGGETQYF; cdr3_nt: TGCAGTGCTAGAGCCTCAGGGGGCGGGGAGACCCAGTACTTC
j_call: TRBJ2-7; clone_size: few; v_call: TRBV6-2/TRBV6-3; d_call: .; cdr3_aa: CASSTPTEEQYF; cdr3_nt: TGTGCCAGCAGTACTCCCACAGAAGAGCAGTACTTC
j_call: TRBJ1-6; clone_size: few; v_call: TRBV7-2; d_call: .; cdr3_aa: CASSLVGGENSPLHF; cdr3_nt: TGTGCCAGCAGCTTAGTGGGGGGAGAAAATTCACCCCTCCACTTT
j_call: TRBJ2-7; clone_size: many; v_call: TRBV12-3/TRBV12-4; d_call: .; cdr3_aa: CASRDEYEQYF; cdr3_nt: TGTGCCAGCAGAGACGAGTACGAGCAGTACTTC
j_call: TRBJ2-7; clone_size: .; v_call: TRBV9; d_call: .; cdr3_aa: CASSVEDSKIYEQYF; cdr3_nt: TGTGCCAGCAGCGTAGAAGACAGCAAGATCTACGAGCAGTACTTC
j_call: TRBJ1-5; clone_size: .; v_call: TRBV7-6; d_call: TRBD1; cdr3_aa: CASSLGDRGNQPQHF; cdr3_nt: TGTGCCAGCAGCTTAGGGGACAGGGGCAATCAGCCCCAGCATTTT
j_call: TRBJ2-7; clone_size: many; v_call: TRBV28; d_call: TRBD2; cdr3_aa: CGTSGLAGDREQYF; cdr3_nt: TGTGGGACCTCCGGACTAGCGGGAGATCGCGAGCAGTACTTC
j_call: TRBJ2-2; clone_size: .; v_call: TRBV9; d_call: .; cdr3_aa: CASSVWDTGELFF; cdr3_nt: TGTGCCAGCAGCGTATGGGACACCGGGGAGCTGTTTTTT
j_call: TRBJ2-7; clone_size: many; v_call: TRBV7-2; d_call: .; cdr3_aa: CASSLAYSSYEQYF; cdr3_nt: TGTGCCAGCAGCTTAGCGTACTCATCCTACGAGCAGTACTTC
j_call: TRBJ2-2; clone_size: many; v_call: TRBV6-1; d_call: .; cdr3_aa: CASSEARLRRTGELFF; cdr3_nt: TGTGCCAGCAGTGAAGCGCGCCTAAGGAGGACCGGGGAGCTGTTTTTT
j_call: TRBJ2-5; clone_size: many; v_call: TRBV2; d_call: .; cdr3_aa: CASSEGGLQETQYF; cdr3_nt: TGTGCCAGCAGTGAAGGTGGGCTCCAAGAGACCCAGTACTTC
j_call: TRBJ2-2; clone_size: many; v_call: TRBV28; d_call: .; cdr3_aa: CASITATNTGELFF; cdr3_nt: TGTGCCAGCATAACAGCTACGAACACCGGGGAGCTGTTTTTT
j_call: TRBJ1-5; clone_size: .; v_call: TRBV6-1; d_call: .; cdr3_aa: CASSDRQPIERVHQPQHF; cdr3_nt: TGTGCCAGCAGTGATCGGCAGCCCATCGAGAGGGTCCATCAGCCCCAGCATTTT
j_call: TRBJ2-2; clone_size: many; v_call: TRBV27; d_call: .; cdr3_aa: CASSSIMGDPNTGELFF; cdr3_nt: TGTGCCAGCAGTTCTATCATGGGGGACCCGAACACCGGGGAGCTGTTTTTT
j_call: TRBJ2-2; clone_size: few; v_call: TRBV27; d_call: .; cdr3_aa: CASSDFPAGELFF; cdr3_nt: TGTGCCAGCAGTGATTTTCCGGCCGGGGAGCTGTTTTTT
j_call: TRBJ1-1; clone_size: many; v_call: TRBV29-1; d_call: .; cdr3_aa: CSILNTEAFF; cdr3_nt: TGCAGCATTTTGAACACTGAAGCTTTCTTT
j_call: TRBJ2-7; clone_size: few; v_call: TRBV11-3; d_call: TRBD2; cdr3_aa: CASSLGGSGLETEQYF; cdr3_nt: TGTGCCAGCAGCTTGGGGGGATCGGGACTAGAGACCGAGCAGTACTTC
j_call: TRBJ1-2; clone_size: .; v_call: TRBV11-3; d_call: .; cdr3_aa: CASSLEEDPNYGYTF; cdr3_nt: TGTGCCAGCAGCTTGGAGGAAGATCCGAACTATGGCTACACCTTC
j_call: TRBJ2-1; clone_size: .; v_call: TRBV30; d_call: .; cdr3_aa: CAWSVQGYSYNEQFF; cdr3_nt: TGTGCCTGGAGTGTACAGGGATACTCCTACAATGAGCAGTTCTTC
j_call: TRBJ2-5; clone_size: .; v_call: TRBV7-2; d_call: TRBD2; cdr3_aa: CASSGGGGLRAETQYF; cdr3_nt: TGTGCCAGCAGCGGGGGGGGGGGACTAAGGGCAGAGACCCAGTACTTC